This TCR beta chain was captured in a study of blood T cell repertoires in COVID-19. Germline V CDR1 and CDR2: SGHRS, YFSETQ. V was shortened by 6 bases and J by 1 base, with 13 bases between the two germline ends. This CDR3 is 14 amino acids long. This table comes from immunoSEQ multiplex PCR, and its TCRdb copy is limited to in-frame clones, with some not included. There are approximately 300,000 clones in the sample; about 90% occur only once, and almost 9.5% lies in the top ten. V usage is TRBV5-1 and J usage is TRBJ1-2, with unresolved D. Material for sequencing was PBMCs or T cells enriched from blood (not recorded which). The source of this sequence is a woman younger than 45 who had recovered from COVID-19. The CDR3 here is CASNLGGNNYGYTF. The CDR3 DNA is TGCGCCAGCAATCTAGGAGGGAATAACTATGGCTACACCTTC.